The rows below give T cell receptor beta chains drawn from one sample of a study of CD8 T cells in ankylosing spondylitis. One entry per CDR3 protein, called by TCRdb with MiXCR from the 5' RACE reads. The sample lists 150,000 to 200,000 distinct CDR3 sequences, approximately 10% occurring once. Sequencing was carried out using blood, either unsorted or a sorted T cell fraction (not recorded which). These receptor sequences come from a male donor with ankylosing spondylitis or in good health (not recorded which). Both conserved end residues are part of each CDR3. The D gene is left open where the match is weak. Some rows have no size entry. The others give once, few or many, or a class for an expanded clone.

TRBJ2-7	TRBV7-7	many	.	TGTGCCAGCAGCTCCTCGGGGAATTCCCGCCTTATCTACGAGCAGTACTTC	CASSSSGNSRLIYEQYF
TRBJ2-7	TRBV28	many	TRBD1	TGTGCCAGCAGTTTACCCACGTGGGGACAGAGAATGGTCGAGCAGTACTTC	CASSLPTWGQRMVEQYF
TRBJ1-5	TRBV24-1	.	.	TGTGCCACCAGTGATCTGGACCAAGGGAGCAATCAGCCCCAGCATTTT	CATSDLDQGSNQPQHF
TRBJ2-7	TRBV7-2	many	TRBD2	TGTGCCAGCAGCTTAATGCTAGCGGGGTCCTACGAGCAGTACTTC	CASSLMLAGSYEQYF
TRBJ2-1	TRBV2	many	.	TGTGCCAGCAGCCCGCCCTACAATGAGCAGTTCTTC	CASSPPYNEQFF
TRBJ1-2	TRBV6-1	many	TRBD1	TGTGCCAGCAGACCGGGACAGGGGGCGAGCTATGGCTACACCTTC	CASRPGQGASYGYTF
TRBJ2-3	TRBV27	many	.	TGTGCCAGCAGTCCCTACTTCACAGATACGCAGTATTTT	CASSPYFTDTQYF
TRBJ2-7	TRBV11-1	many	.	TGTGCCAGCAGCTTCTCCGGGGGTCCTACCTACGAGCAGTACTTC	CASSFSGGPTYEQYF
TRBJ2-5	TRBV5-1	.	.	TGCGCCAGCAGCGTTGGGAAGGAGACCCAGTACTTC	CASSVGKETQYF
TRBJ2-5	TRBV11-2	.	.	TGTGCCAGCAGCACACCCCGGACGGACCCCCAAGAGACCCAGTACTTC	CASSTPRTDPQETQYF
TRBJ2-3	TRBV20-1	.	TRBD2	TGCAGTGCTAGAGACAGTAGCGGGGGGGGGAACACAGATACGCAGTATTTT	CSARDSSGGGNTDTQYF
TRBJ1-1	TRBV12-3/TRBV12-4	many	.	TGTGCCAGCCGGGCGGGCACTGAAGCTTTCTTT	CASRAGTEAFF
TRBJ2-1	TRBV19	many	.	TGTGCCAGTAGTATAGGTCAGACTAATTTCTACAATGAGCAGTTCTTC	CASSIGQTNFYNEQFF
TRBJ1-2	TRBV20-1	many	TRBD1	TGCAGTGCGAAGGACAGGGAAGGCTATGGCTACACCTTC	CSAKDREGYGYTF
TRBJ2-4	TRBV20-1	.	TRBD2	TGCAGTGCTGAAGAGCGGGGAGGGGCGGCCAAAAACATTCAGTACTTC	CSAEERGGAAKNIQYF
TRBJ2-1	TRBV7-2	few	TRBD1	TGTGCCAGCAGCTTGGGACAGACGTACGGTGAGCAGTTCTTC	CASSLGQTYGEQFF
TRBJ1-2	TRBV14	many	TRBD1	TGTGCCAGCAGCCAGAACAGGGGGCTCGGCTATGGCTACACCTTC	CASSQNRGLGYGYTF
TRBJ2-3	TRBV5-6	many	TRBD1	TGTGCCAGCAGAGCAGGGGGAACGCAGTATTTT	CASRAGGTQYF
TRBJ2-1	TRBV2	.	TRBD2	TGTGCCAGCCTCCTTCTAGCGGGAAGAAACTACAATGAGCAGTTCTTC	CASLLLAGRNYNEQFF
TRBJ2-7	TRBV12-3/TRBV12-4	many	.	TGTGCCAGCAGTTTAGCTCCGGGAGTCTACGAGCAGTACTTC	CASSLAPGVYEQYF
TRBJ2-7	TRBV14	.	.	TGTGCCAGCAGCCAAGACTCCCAATGGTTCGGCGATCAGTACTTC	CASSQDSQWFGDQYF
TRBJ2-3	TRBV7-7	many	TRBD2	TGTGCCAGCAGCTTACAACTAGCGGGGTTAAAGTATTTT	CASSLQLAGLKYF
TRBJ1-5	TRBV20-1	few	.	TGCAGTGCTAGAGATGACAGGATTCAGCCCCAGCATTTT	CSARDDRIQPQHF
TRBJ1-2	TRBV7-2	.	.	TGTGCCAGCAGCTCTGGGACCTTCTATGGCTACACCTTC	CASSSGTFYGYTF
TRBJ1-2	TRBV6-5	many	TRBD1	TGTGCCAGCAGTTCCTCAGGGGGCTATGGCTACACCTTC	CASSSSGGYGYTF
TRBJ2-5	TRBV29-1	many	TRBD2	TGCAGCGGACTAGGGTCTTGGCTAGCGGGACACGGTGGGACCCAGTACTTC	CSGLGSWLAGHGGTQYF
TRBJ2-6	TRBV5-1	many	.	TGCGCCAGCAGCTTGGACTTCCGGGCTGCTGGGGCCAACGTCCTGACTTTC	CASSLDFRAAGANVLTF
TRBJ1-1	TRBV7-6	many	.	TGTGCCAGCAGCTTAGCGGCAGGGGTTGAAGCTTTCTTT	CASSLAAGVEAFF
TRBJ2-5	TRBV15	few	TRBD1	TGTGCCACCAGCAGAGTGGGACAGGGGGTAAGAGAGACCCAGTACTTC	CATSRVGQGVRETQYF
TRBJ2-3	TRBV7-8	few	.	TGTGCCAGCAGCTTAAGTGGGAACACAGATACGCAGTATTTT	CASSLSGNTDTQYF